This T cell receptor (beta chain) was sequenced for a study of patients and donors after allogeneic stem cell transplantation. CDR3 size: 14 residues. CDR1 LGHDT and CDR2 YNNKEL come from the germline V gene (reference sequence). The V end lost 3 bases, the J end lost 5 bases, and 13 bases lay between the germline ends. TCRdb re-analysed the RT-PCR reads in MiXCR, keeping a single row per CDR3 protein. Altogether roughly 960,000 distinct CDR3 sequences are present, 15% to 20% being singletons, with the ten largest covering roughly 6.4%. The sequence derives from a human donor who was either an allogeneic HSCT recipient or a stem cell or donor lymphocyte infusion donor (not recorded which). It is not recorded whose cells these are; they may come from a transplant donor. The rearrangement joins TRBV3-1 to TRBJ2-5; no definite D call. Sequenced: blood, either unsorted or a sorted T cell fraction (not recorded which). CDR3 protein: CASSQGSLGETQYF. Here the CDR3 DNA reads TGTGCCAGCAGCCAGGGCTCACTGGGGGAGACCCAGTACTTC.